This T cell receptor (beta chain) is from a study of response to subunit inactivated influenza vaccine. V was shortened by 1 base and J by 1 base, with 11 bases between the two germline ends. This CDR3 comprises 15 residues. The germline V gene has CDR1 SGHDT and CDR2 YYEEEE. TCRdb itself ran the RT-PCR reads through MiXCR, one entry per CDR3 protein. This sample carries roughly 620,000 distinct CDR3 sequences, about 10% of them seen once, and the ten largest clones take approximately 10%. The same specimen was also included in a second study, on T cells expressing NK-cell markers. From that study: The cDNA for TCR beta came from 5'RACE template switching with UMIs.

This specimen was PBMCs from blood, taken on the day of vaccination. V gene TRBV5-6 combines with J gene TRBJ2-5; D tentatively reads TRBD1 or TRBD2 (5 bases each). The sequence was obtained from a man aged 45-65 years who received an inactivated influenza vaccine. For the CDR3, the DNA is TGTGCCAGCAGCTTGAACTGGGACCCCCAAGAGACCCAGTACTTC. It is translated as CASSLNWDPQETQYF.